Each of the 29 T cell receptor beta chains below was sequenced from the same sample in a study of T cells in Graves' hyperthyroidism and ophthalmopathy. Template material for amplifying TCR beta CDR3 regions consisted of RNA transcripts. The HTBI primer set drove a first-round RT-PCR of the TCR CDR3. In TCRdb, the multiplex PCR reads were re-called with MiXCR into one record per CDR3 protein. Altogether around 350,000 distinct CDR3 sequences are present, 14% being singletons, with the ten largest covering about 18%. The material sequenced was blood. These receptors were obtained from a woman aged 25 to 39 with Graves' ophthalmopathy.

The chain recombines TRBV29-1 with TRBJ2-2; D perhaps matches TRBD1 (5 bases). The V and J ends lost 2 bases and 7 bases respectively, with 14 bases between them. The CDR3 runs to 14 residues. CDR1 and CDR2 from the germline V gene are SQVTM and ANQGSEA. The DNA for the CDR3 is TGCAGCGTTGAATGGCTAGGGGCCGGCGGGGAGCTGTTTTTT. This encodes CSVEWLGAGGELFF.

This clonotype was seen at least ten times. This chain uses TRBV15 with TRBJ1-2; D not certain. Trimming removed 0 bases from V and 3 bases from J, with 17 bases in between. CDR1 LNHNV and CDR2 YYDKDF come from the germline V gene (reference sequence). This CDR3 contains 17 residues. The CDR3 DNA reads as TGTGCCACCAGCAGAGATAGAGGGATGGGAGGCGACTATGGCTACACCTTC. Translated: CATSRDRGMGGDYGYTF.

At least ten counts were recorded for this clonotype. The rearrangement joins TRBV13 to TRBJ2-2; perhaps TRBD1 as D (5 bases). This CDR3 is 13 amino acids long. Trimming removed 5 bases from V and 9 bases from J, with 13 bases in between. Per germline, CDR1 PRHDT and CDR2 FYEKMQ (reference sequence). The CDR3 region has the DNA TGTGCCAGCAGCCCAGACAGTAGGCGGGAGCTGTTTTTT. It encodes CASSPDSRRELFF.

This clonotype was seen repeatedly, ten times or more. This chain uses TRBV5-8 with TRBJ2-1; D tentatively reads TRBD1 or TRBD2 (6 bases each). This CDR3 comprises 15 residues. Germline V gives CDR1 SGHTS, CDR2 YDEGEE. V was trimmed by 5 bases and J by 7 bases, leaving 19 bases between them. The CDR3 reads CASSLSPDSGNEQFF. The CDR3 DNA follows: TGTGCCAGCAGTCTTTCTCCGGACAGCGGGAATGAGCAGTTCTTC.

This clonotype occurred many times. The rearrangement uses TRBV18 and TRBJ2-3; D is undetermined. From germline, CDR1 is KGHSH and CDR2 LQKENI. Trimming stripped 3 bases from V and 2 bases from J, with 6 bases between. There are 13 residues in the CDR3. In DNA form, the CDR3 reads TGTGCCAGCTCACCTGGAATCACAGATACGCAGTATTTT. Translated, it gives CASSPGITDTQYF.

As to this clonotype: This clone may be a read error of a much larger clone one base away. The rearrangement links TRBV9 to TRBJ1-2; D unclear. V was clipped by 0 bases and J by 8 bases, with 11 bases between them. The CDR3 is made up of 13 amino acids. The germline gives CDR1 SGDLS, CDR2 YYNGEE. The CDR3 nucleotides are TGTGCCAGCAGCGTAGACGGGCCCGAAGGCTACACCTTC. Translation gives CASSVDGPEGYTF.

This clonotype turned up a few times. The chain uses TRBV19 and TRBJ2-1; 15 bases map to TRBD2. V lost 7 bases, J lost 2 bases, and 9 bases stayed unmatched. The CDR3 runs 18 residues. CDR1 and CDR2 (germline): LNHDA, SQIVND (reference sequence). The CDR3: CASTTTGLAGGTYNEQFF. CDR3 coding DNA: TGTGCCAGTACCACTACTGGACTAGCGGGGGGGACCTACAATGAGCAGTTCTTC.

This CDR3 is CAWSVLGNTIYF. The CDR3 DNA reads TGTGCCTGGAGTGTACTCGGAAACACCATATATTTT. This rearrangement joins TRBV30 to TRBJ1-3; unclear D gene. Germline-derived CDR1 and CDR2 are GTSNPN and SVGIG (reference sequence). The CDR3 extends over 12 amino acids. Trimming stripped 0 bases from V and 4 bases from J, with 4 bases between.

The V gene is TRBV6-1, the J gene TRBJ1-2; D is ambiguous. V lost 0 bases, J lost 4 bases, and 12 bases lay in between. This CDR3 spans 15 amino acids. Germline V gene sequence: CDR1 MNHNS, CDR2 SASEGT. In nucleotides, the CDR3 is TGTGCCAGCAGTGAAGCCGCGGACTGGGTCTATGGCTACACCTTC. Translating gives CASSEAADWVYGYTF.

A few counts support this clonotype. This sequence joins TRBV9 and TRBJ1-6, with D possibly TRBD1 on 5 matching bases. Germline loops: CDR1 SGDLS, CDR2 YYNGEE. Trimming stripped 4 bases from V and 1 base from J, with 15 bases between. This CDR3 has 17 residues. The CDR3 spells CASSPLSGISYNSPLHF. The CDR3 DNA reads as TGTGCCAGCAGCCCGTTATCAGGGATTTCCTATAATTCACCCCTCCACTTT.

This clonotype was recorded at least ten times. This chain connects TRBV7-9 to TRBJ2-3, with a tentative D call TRBD1 (5 bases). Per germline, CDR1 SEHNR and CDR2 FQNEAQ (reference sequence). Trimming stripped 5 bases from V and 3 bases from J, with 21 bases between. This CDR3 region has 17 residues. The CDR3 loop reads CASSPPAGQGTTDTQYF. CDR3 DNA sequence: TGTGCCAGCAGCCCCCCGGCAGGCCAGGGAACTACAGATACGCAGTATTTT.

Ten or more counts support this clonotype. The V and J genes are TRBV16 and TRBJ1-4; D may be TRBD1 (6 bases). Germline V lookup: CDR1 KGHSY, CDR2 FQNENV. This CDR3 region has 17 residues. Trimming pared 4 bases from V and 0 bases from J, leaving 15 bases between. The CDR3 region is CASSPTDRHATNEKLFF. The CDR3, as DNA: TGTGCCAGCAGCCCGACCGACAGGCATGCAACTAATGAAAAACTGTTTTTT.

This clonotype was detected a few times. V gene TRBV19 combines with J gene TRBJ1-2, with 8 bases matching TRBD1. CDR3 size: 14 residues. From germline, CDR1 is LNHDA and CDR2 SQIVND (reference sequence). Trimming took 7 bases from V and 4 from J; bases not matched to a gene: 8. The CDR3 DNA reads as TGTGCCAGTACATTTGGACAGGGTGGCTATGGCTACACCTTC. This gives the protein CASTFGQGGYGYTF.

Ten or more counts support this clonotype. The chain couples TRBV19 to TRBJ1-5, with D perhaps TRBD1 (6 bases). Trimming took off 10 bases at V and 3 bases at J, with 19 bases between the two ends. The CDR3 consists of 15 residues. The germline CDR1 and CDR2 sequences are LNHDA and SQIVND (reference sequence). The CDR3 spells CATTAGTYDNQPQHF. CDR3 DNA sequence: TGTGCCACCACGGCGGGGACATATGACAATCAGCCCCAGCATTTT.

In its sample, this clonotype was seen many times. The rearrangement uses TRBV7-9 and TRBJ1-6, with D possibly TRBD1 on 6 matching bases. The CDR3 loop spans 12 amino acids. With 5 bases removed from V and 15 bases from J, the gap between germline ends came to 14 bases. The germline CDR1 and CDR2 sequences are SEHNR and FQNEAQ (reference sequence). The CDR3 sequence: CASSATGLGLHF. CDR3 in DNA: TGTGCCAGCAGCGCCACAGGGTTAGGCCTCCACTTT.

Ten or more counts support this clonotype. The chain uses TRBV2 and TRBJ2-1, with D perhaps TRBD2 (5 bases). The CDR3 runs to 18 residues. Germline V gene sequence: CDR1 SNHLY, CDR2 FYNNEI. Deletions cut 5 bases from V and 5 bases from J, with 25 bases between. The CDR3 reads CASSPKRTGVWFDNEQFF. The CDR3 nucleotides are TGTGCCAGCAGTCCCAAGCGAACCGGGGTCTGGTTCGACAATGAGCAGTTCTTC. Full variable domain (remainder filled in from reference TRBV2 and TRBJ2-1): EPEVTQTPSHQVTQMGQEVILRCVPISNHLYFYWYRQILGQKVEFLVSFYNNEISEKSEIFDDQFSVERPDGSNFTLKIRSTKLEDSAMYFCASSPKRTGVWFDNEQFFGPGTRLTVL.

The rearrangement uses TRBV28 and TRBJ1-2, with D maybe TRBD1 (5 bases). The CDR3 contains 13 residues. Germline V gene lookup returns CDR1 MDHEN and CDR2 SYDVKM. V was trimmed by 8 bases and J by 3 bases, leaving 13 bases between them. The CDR3 is CASSLGEYYGYTF. The CDR3 DNA follows: TGTGCCAGCTCACTAGGGGAGTACTATGGCTACACCTTC.

This clonotype was detected ten times or more. The chain carries TRBV7-8 and TRBJ2-1, with TRBD1 matching over 7 bases. This CDR3 is built from 16 residues. V lost 3 bases, J lost 0 bases, and 5 bases stayed unmatched. CDR1 is SGHVS and CDR2 is FQNEAQ in the germline V gene. The DNA of the CDR3 is TGTGCCAGCAGCTTTATGACAGGGAGCTCCTACAATGAGCAGTTCTTC. Translation gives CASSFMTGSSYNEQFF. The complete variable domain, with remaining parts taken from reference TRBV7-8 and TRBJ2-1, reads GAGVSQSPRYKVAKRGQDVALRCDPISGHVSLFWYQQALGQGPEFLTYFQNEAQLDKSGLPSDRFFAERPEGSVSTLKIQRTQQEDSAVYLCASSFMTGSSYNEQFFGPGTRLTVL.

The V and J genes are TRBV12-5 and TRBJ2-4; D is ambiguous. Deletions cut 0 bases from V and 15 bases from J, with 21 bases between. CDR3 length equals 15 residues. The germline CDR1 and CDR2 sequences are LGHNT and FRNRAP. DNA for the CDR3: TGTGCTAGTGGTTTGGTACGCGGAAGGGTTAGGGTTCCGTACTTC. Its translation is CASGLVRGRVRVPYF.

This clonotype has ten or more counts. The genes are TRBV5-1 and TRBJ1-1; D uncertain. Trimming left V 4 bases short and J 2 bases short, with 12 bases between. CDR1 is SGHRS and CDR2 is YFSETQ in the germline V gene. There are 14 residues in the CDR3. The CDR3 region has the DNA TGCGCCAGCAGCCCGGACGGCCTCAACACTGAAGCTTTCTTT. It translates to CASSPDGLNTEAFF.

This clonotype has only a few counts. The chain uses TRBV20-1 and TRBJ2-2; D ambiguous. CDR1 and CDR2 (germline): DFQATT, SNEGSKA (reference sequence). This CDR3 has 15 residues. V lost 1 base and J lost 3, with 12 bases in between. Written as DNA, the CDR3 is TGCAGTGCTAGAGTTCTCGGTGGGGACACCGGGGAGCTGTTTTTT. Translation: CSARVLGGDTGELFF.

In its sample, this clonotype was seen a few times. The rearrangement links TRBV7-9 to TRBJ1-6, with a tentative D call TRBD1 (6 bases). CDR3 length: 14 residues. Trimming removed 3 bases from V and 7 bases from J, with 10 bases in between. Germline assignment: CDR1 SEHNR and CDR2 FQNEAQ (reference sequence). The CDR3 sequence: CASSFQGINSPLHF. The CDR3 nucleotides read TGTGCCAGCAGCTTTCAGGGGATCAATTCACCCCTCCACTTT.

This clonotype was picked up many times. The gene calls are TRBV28 and TRBJ1-4, with D unclear. V was pared by 5 bases and J by 0 bases, with 13 bases between. CDR1 MDHEN and CDR2 SYDVKM come from the germline V gene. The CDR3 extends over 16 amino acids. The CDR3 spells CASSPTTGSTNEKLFF. For the CDR3, the DNA is TGTGCCAGCAGTCCCACAACCGGATCAACTAATGAAAAACTGTTTTTT. The full variable domain, in which reference TRBV28 and TRBJ1-4 provide the parts outside the CDR3, is DVKVTQSSRYLVKRTGEKVFLECVQDMDHENMFWYRQDPGLGLRLIYFSYDVKMKEKGDIPEGYSVSREKKERFSLILESASTNQTSMYLCASSPTTGSTNEKLFFGSGTQLSVL.

This chain connects TRBV9 to TRBJ2-5; 7 nucleotides align to TRBD2. The V gene end was trimmed by 4 bases and the J gene end by 5 bases; junction bases not matched to a gene: 17. In germline, CDR1 is SGDLS, CDR2 YYNGEE. The CDR3 consists of 17 residues. The CDR3 sequence: CASSSWRNGEGRETQYF. The CDR3 DNA reads TGTGCCAGCAGCTCCTGGCGTAACGGGGAGGGACGGGAGACCCAGTACTTC.

The table lists this clonotype with many counts. The V gene is TRBV6-1, the J gene TRBJ2-7; no clear D. The V end lost 10 bases, the J end lost 2 bases, and 9 bases lay between the germline ends. Looked up from germline, CDR1 is MNHNS and CDR2 is SASEGT. The CDR3 has 11 residues. CDR3 region: CATQVTYEQYF. CDR3 coding DNA: TGTGCCACCCAGGTAACCTACGAGCAGTACTTC.

In its sample, this clonotype was seen a few times. V is TRBV14 and J is TRBJ1-1; D uncertain. CDR1 and CDR2 from the germline V gene are SGHDN and FVKESK. V lost 6 bases and J 5 bases, leaving 13 bases between the germline ends. This CDR3 has 13 amino acids. CDR3 loop: CASSRFGKTEAFF. The CDR3 DNA is TGTGCCAGCAGTAGGTTTGGGAAGACTGAAGCTTTCTTT.

This clonotype was seen ten or more times. V gene TRBV12-3 or TRBV12-4 combines with J gene TRBJ1-1; TRBD1 aligns across 9 bases. This CDR3 has 14 residues. V lost 6 bases, J lost 6 bases, and 8 bases stayed unmatched. This CDR3 reads CASRQPGQGSEAFF. CDR3 nucleotides: TGTGCCAGCAGGCAACCGGGACAGGGATCTGAAGCTTTCTTT.

This clonotype was picked up many times. The J gene is TRBJ1-1, the V gene TRBV6-2 or TRBV6-3, with 8 nucleotides matching TRBD1. Germline CDR1 is MNHEY and CDR2 is SVGEGT. J gave up 8 bases and V 5 bases, and 7 bases lay outside the gene matches. The CDR3 is 13 residues long. This CDR3 is CASSRTGSYEAFF. The CDR3 DNA reads as TGTGCCAGCAGTAGGACAGGGAGCTACGAAGCTTTCTTT.

In this sample, this clonotype turned up many times. The J gene is TRBJ2-1, the V gene TRBV7-6; the match to TRBD1 covers 10 bases. V lost 3 bases and J lost 7; bases outside the gene matches: 6. Germline CDR1 reads SGHVS; CDR2 reads FNYEAQ. This CDR3 contains 15 residues. The CDR3 region has the DNA TGTGCCAGCAGCTTCGGAAGGGGACAGGGGAATGAGCAGTTCTTC. It translates to CASSFGRGQGNEQFF.